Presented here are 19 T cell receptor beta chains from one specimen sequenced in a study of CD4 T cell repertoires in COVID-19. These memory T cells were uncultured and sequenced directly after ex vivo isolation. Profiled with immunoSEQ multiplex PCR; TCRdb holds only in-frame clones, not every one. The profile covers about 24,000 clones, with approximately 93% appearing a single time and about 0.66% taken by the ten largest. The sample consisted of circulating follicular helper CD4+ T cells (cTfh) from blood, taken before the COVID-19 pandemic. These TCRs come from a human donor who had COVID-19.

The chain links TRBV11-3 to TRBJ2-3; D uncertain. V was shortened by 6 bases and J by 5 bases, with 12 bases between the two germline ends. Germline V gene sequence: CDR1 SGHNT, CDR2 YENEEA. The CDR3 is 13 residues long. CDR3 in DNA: TGTGCCAGCAGTCCCGAATCGGGAGATACGCAGTATTTT. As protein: CASSPESGDTQYF. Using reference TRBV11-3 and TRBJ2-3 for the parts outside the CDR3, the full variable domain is EAGVVQSPRYKIIEKKQPVAFWCNPISGHNTLYWYLQNLGQGPELLIRYENEEAVDDSQLPKDRFSAERLKGVDSTLKIQPAELGDSAVYLCASSPESGDTQYFGPGTRLTVL.

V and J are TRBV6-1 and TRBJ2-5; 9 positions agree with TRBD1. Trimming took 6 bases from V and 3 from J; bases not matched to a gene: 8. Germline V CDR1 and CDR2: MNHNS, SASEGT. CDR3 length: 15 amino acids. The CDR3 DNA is TGTGCCAGCAGACCGGGACAGGGAAGGGAAGAGACCCAGTACTTC. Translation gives CASRPGQGREETQYF.

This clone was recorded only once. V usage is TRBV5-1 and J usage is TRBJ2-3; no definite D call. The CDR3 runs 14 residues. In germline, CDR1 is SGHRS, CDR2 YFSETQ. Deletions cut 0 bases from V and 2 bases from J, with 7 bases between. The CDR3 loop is CASSLGQPTDTQYF. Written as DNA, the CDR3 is TGCGCCAGCAGCTTGGGACAACCCACAGATACGCAGTATTTT.

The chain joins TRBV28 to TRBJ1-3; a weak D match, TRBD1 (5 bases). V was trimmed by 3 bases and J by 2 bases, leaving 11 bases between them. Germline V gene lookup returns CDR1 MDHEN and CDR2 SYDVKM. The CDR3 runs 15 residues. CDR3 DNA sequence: TGTGCCAGCAGTTTTGCGGGGGGGGCTGGAAACACCATATATTTT. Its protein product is CASSFAGGAGNTIYF.

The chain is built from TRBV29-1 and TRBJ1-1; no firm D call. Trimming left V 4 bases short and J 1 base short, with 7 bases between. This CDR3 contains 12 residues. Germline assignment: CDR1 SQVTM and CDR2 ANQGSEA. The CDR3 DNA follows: TGCAGCGTTGGCCCACAGAACACTGAAGCTTTCTTT. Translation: CSVGPQNTEAFF.

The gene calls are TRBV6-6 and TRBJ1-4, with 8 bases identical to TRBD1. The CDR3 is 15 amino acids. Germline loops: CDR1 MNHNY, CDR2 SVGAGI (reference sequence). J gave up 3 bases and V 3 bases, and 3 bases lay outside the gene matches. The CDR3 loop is CASSYRQGSNEKLFF. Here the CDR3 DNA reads TGTGCCAGCAGTTATCGACAGGGGTCTAATGAAAAACTGTTTTTT.

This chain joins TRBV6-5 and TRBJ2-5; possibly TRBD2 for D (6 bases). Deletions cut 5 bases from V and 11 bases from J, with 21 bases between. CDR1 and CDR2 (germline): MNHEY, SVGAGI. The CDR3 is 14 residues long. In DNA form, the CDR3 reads TGTGCCAGCAGTAACCGATTCGGGAGTTTGGGGCAGTACTTC. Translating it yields CASSNRFGSLGQYF.

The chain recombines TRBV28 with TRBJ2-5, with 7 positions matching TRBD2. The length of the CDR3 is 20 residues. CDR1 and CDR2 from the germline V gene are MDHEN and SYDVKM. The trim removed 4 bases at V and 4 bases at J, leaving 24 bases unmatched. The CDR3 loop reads CASSSPPLGRGLVLRETQYF. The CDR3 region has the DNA TGTGCCAGCAGTTCCCCACCCCTTGGACGAGGACTAGTTCTACGAGAGACCCAGTACTTC.

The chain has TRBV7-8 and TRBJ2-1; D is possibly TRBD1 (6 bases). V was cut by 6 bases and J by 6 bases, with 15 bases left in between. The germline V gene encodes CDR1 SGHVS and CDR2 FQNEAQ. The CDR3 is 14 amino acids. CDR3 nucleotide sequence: TGTGCCAGCAGAAAGTCCAAACAGGGCAATGAGCAGTTCTTC. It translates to CASRKSKQGNEQFF.

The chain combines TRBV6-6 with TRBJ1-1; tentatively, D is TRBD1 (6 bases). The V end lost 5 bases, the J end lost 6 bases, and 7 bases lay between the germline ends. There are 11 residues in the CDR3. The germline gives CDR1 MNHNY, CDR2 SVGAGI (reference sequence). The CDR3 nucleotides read TGTGCCAGCAGTACAGGGCCTGAAGCTTTCTTT. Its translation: CASSTGPEAFF.

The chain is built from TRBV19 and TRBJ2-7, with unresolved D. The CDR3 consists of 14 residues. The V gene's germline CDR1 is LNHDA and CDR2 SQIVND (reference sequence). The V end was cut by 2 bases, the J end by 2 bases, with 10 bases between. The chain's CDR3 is CASSIRSSAYEQYF. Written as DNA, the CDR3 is TGTGCCAGTAGTATACGGTCGAGTGCCTACGAGCAGTACTTC.

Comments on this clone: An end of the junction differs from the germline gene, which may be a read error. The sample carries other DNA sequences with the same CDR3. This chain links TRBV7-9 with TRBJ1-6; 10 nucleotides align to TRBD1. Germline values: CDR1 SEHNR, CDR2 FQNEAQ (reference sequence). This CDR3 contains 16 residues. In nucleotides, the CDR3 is TGTGCCAGCAGCCCCGACAGGGGGCGAGAGAATTCCCCCCTCCACTTT. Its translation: CASSPDRGRENSPLHF.

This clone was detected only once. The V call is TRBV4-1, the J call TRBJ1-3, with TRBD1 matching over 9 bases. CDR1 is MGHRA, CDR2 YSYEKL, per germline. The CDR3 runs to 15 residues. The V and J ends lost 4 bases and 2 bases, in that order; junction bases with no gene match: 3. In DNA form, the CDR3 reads TGCGCCAGCAGCCCCAGGACAGGGGCTGGAAACACCATATATTTT. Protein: CASSPRTGAGNTIYF.

This chain's CDR3 is CASKDSPMNTEAFF. CDR3 nucleotides: TGTGCCAGCAAGGACAGCCCTATGAACACTGAAGCTTTCTTT. The chain has TRBV25-1 and TRBJ1-1; a weak D match, TRBD1 (6 bases). CDR3 length: 14 amino acids. The V gene lost 7 bases and the J gene lost 0 bases, with 12 bases spanning the gap. Germline V lookup: CDR1 MGHDK, CDR2 SYGVNS.

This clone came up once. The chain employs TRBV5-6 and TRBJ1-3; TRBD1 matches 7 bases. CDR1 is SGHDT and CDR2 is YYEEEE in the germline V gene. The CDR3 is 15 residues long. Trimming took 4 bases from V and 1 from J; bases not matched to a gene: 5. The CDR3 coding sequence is TGTGCCAGCAGCCCACAGGGGATTTCTGGAAACACCATATATTTT. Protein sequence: CASSPQGISGNTIYF. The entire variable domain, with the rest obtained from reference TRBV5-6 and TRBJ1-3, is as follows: DAGVTQSPTHLIKTRGQQVTLRCSPKSGHDTVSWYQQALGQGPQFIFQYYEEEERQRGNFPDRFSGHQFPNYSSELNVNALLLGDSALYLCASSPQGISGNTIYFGEGSWLTVV.

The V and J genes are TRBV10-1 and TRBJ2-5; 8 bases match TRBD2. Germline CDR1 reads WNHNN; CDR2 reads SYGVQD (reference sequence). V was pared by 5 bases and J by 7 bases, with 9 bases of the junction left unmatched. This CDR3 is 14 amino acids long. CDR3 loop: CASSNLAGGGTQYF. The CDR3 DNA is TGCGCCAGCAGTAATTTGGCGGGAGGCGGGACCCAGTACTTC.

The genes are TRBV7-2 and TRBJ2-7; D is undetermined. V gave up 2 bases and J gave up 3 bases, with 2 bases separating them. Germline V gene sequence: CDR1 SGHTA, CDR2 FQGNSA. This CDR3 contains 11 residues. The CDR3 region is CASSLYYEQYF. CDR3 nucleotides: TGTGCCAGCAGCTTATACTACGAGCAGTACTTC.

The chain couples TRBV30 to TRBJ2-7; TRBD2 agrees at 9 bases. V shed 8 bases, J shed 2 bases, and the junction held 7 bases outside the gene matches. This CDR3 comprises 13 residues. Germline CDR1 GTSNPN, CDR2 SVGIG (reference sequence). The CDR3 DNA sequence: TGTGCCGGAGAGCGGGAGGAGACCTACGAGCAGTACTTC. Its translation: CAGEREETYEQYF.

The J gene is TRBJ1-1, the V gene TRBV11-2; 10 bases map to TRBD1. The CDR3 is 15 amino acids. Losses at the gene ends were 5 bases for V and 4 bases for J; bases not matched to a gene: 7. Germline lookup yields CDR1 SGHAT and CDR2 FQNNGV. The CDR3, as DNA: TGTGCCAGCAGCAACCGGGACAGGGGAGGCACTGAAGCTTTCTTT. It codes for CASSNRDRGGTEAFF.